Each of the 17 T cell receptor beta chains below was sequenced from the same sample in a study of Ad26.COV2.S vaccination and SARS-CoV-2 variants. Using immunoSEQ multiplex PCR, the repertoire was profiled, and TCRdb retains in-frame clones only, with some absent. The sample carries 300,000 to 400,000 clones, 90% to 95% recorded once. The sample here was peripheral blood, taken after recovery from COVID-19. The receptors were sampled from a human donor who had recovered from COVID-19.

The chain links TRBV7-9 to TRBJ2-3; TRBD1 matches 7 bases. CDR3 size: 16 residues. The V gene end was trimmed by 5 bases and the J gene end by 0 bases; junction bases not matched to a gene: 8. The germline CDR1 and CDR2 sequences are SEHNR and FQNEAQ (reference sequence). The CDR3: CASSLGQALSTDTQYF. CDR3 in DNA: TGTGCCAGCAGCCTCGGACAGGCCTTGAGCACAGATACGCAGTATTTT. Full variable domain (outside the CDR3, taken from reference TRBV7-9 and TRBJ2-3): DTGVSQNPRHKITKRGQNVTFRCDPISEHNRLYWYRQTLGQGPEFLTYFQNEAQLEKSRLLSDRFSAERPKGSFSTLEIQRTEQGDSAMYLCASSLGQALSTDTQYFGPGTRLTVL.

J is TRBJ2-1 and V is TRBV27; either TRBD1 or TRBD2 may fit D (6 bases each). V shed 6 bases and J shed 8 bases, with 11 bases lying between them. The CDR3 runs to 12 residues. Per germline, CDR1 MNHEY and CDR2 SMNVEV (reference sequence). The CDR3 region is CASSRGGDEQFF. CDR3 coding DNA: TGTGCCAGCAGCAGGGGCGGGGATGAGCAGTTCTTC.

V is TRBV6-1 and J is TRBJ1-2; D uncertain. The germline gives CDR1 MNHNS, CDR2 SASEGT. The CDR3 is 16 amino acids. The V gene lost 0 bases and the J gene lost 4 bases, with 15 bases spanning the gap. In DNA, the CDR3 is TGTGCCAGCAGTGAAGCGTGGGCCGGCAGCGTCTATGGCTACACCTTC. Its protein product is CASSEAWAGSVYGYTF.

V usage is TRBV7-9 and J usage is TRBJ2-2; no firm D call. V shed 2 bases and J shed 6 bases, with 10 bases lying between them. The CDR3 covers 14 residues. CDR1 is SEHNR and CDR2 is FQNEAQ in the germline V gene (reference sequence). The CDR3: CASSLMGEAGELFF. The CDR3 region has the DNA TGTGCCAGCAGCTTAATGGGCGAGGCCGGGGAGCTGTTTTTT.

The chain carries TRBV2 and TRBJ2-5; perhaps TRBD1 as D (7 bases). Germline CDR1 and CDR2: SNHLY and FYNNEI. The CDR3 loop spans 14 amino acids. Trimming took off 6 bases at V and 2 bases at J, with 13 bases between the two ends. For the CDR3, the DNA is TGTGCCAGCAGGTGGACAGGAGGGCAAGAGACCCAGTACTTC. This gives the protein CASRWTGGQETQYF. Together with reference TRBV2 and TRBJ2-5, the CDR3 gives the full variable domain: EPEVTQTPSHQVTQMGQEVILRCVPISNHLYFYWYRQILGQKVEFLVSFYNNEISEKSEIFDDQFSVERPDGSNFTLKIRSTKLEDSAMYFCASRWTGGQETQYFGPGTRLLVL.

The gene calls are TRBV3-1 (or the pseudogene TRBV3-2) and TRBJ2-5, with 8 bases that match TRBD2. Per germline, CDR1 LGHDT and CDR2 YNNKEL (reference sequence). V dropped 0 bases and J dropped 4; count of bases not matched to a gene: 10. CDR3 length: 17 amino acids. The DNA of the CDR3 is TGTGCCAGCAGCCAAGATCACGGGCTCGGGGGGGGAGAGACCCAGTACTTC. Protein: CASSQDHGLGGGETQYF.

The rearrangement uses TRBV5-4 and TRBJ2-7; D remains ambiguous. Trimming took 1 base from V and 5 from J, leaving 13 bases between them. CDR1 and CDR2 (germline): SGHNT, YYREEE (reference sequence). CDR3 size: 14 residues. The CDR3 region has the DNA TGTGCCAGCAGCTTGTGGCAGGTCTACCACGAGCAGTACTTC. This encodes CASSLWQVYHEQYF.

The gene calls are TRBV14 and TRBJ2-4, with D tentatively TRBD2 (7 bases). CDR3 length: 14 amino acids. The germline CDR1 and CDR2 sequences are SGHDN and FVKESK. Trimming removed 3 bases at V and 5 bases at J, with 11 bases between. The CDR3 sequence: CASSHGGHENIQYF. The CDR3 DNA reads TGTGCCAGCAGCCACGGGGGGCATGAAAACATTCAGTACTTC.

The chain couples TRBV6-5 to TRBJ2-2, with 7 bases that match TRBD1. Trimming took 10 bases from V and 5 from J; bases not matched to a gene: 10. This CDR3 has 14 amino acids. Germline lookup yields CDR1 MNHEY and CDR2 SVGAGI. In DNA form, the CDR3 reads TGTGCCACCCGAGGACAGGCTACTACCGGGGAGCTGTTTTTT. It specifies CATRGQATTGELFF.

CDR3 in DNA: TGTGCCAGCAGTGAACGGGGGGGCGCAAGGCAGCCCCAGCATTTT. The encoded protein is CASSERGGARQPQHF. The rearrangement joins TRBV2 to TRBJ1-5, with D possibly TRBD1 on 6 matching bases. CDR3 size: 15 residues. From germline, CDR1 is SNHLY and CDR2 FYNNEI. V was trimmed by 2 bases and J by 7 bases, leaving 15 bases between them.

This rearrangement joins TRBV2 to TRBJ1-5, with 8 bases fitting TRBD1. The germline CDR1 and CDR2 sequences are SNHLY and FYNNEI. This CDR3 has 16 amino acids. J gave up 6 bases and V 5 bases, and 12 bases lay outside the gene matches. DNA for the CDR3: TGTGCCAGCAGTCCCCCCGGACAGGGATTGGGTCAGCCCCAGCATTTT. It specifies CASSPPGQGLGQPQHF.

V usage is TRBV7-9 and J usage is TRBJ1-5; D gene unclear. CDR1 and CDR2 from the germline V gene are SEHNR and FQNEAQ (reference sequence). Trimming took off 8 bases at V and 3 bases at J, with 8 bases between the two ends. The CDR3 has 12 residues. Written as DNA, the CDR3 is TGTGCCAGCTGTAGGACCAATCAGCCCCAGCATTTT. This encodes CASCRTNQPQHF.

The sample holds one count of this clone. The chain's CDR3 is CASGKGNSNSPLHF. In nucleotides, the CDR3 is TGTGCTAGTGGGAAGGGTAATAGTAATTCACCCCTCCACTTT. This sequence joins TRBV12-5 and TRBJ1-6, with D unresolved. Germline-derived CDR1 and CDR2 are LGHNT and FRNRAP. The V end was cut by 6 bases, the J end by 6 bases, with 12 bases between. There are 14 residues in the CDR3.

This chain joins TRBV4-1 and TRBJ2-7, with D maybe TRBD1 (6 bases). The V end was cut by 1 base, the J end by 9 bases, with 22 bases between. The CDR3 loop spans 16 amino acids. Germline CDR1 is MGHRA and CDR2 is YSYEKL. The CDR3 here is CASSQVDRSPYERQYF. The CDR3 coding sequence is TGCGCCAGCAGCCAAGTTGACAGGAGCCCTTATGAGAGGCAGTACTTC.

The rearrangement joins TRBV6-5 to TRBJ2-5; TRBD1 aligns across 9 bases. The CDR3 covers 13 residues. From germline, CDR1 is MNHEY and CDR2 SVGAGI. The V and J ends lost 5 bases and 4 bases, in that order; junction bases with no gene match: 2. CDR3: CASSRQGVETQYF. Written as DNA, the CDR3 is TGTGCCAGCAGTCGACAGGGGGTAGAGACCCAGTACTTC.

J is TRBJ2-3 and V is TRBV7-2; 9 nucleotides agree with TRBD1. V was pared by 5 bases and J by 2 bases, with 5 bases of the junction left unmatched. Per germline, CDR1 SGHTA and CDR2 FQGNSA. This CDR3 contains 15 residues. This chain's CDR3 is CASSPRTGVTDTQYF. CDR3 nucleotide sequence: TGTGCCAGCAGCCCTAGGACAGGGGTCACAGATACGCAGTATTTT.

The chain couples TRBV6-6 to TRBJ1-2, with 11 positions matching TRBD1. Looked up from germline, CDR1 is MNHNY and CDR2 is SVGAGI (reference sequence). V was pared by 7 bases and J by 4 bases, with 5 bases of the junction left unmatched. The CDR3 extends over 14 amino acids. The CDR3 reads CASTTDRGPYGYTF. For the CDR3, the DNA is TGTGCCAGCACCACGGACAGGGGGCCCTATGGCTACACCTTC.